The clone carrying this TCR beta chain was detected only once. Antigen unknown. TCRalpha and TCRbeta libraries used 5'RACE with constant-segment primers and UMIs. TCRdb reprocessed the 5' RACE reads with MiXCR, giving one entry per CDR3 protein. The sample consists of 5,000 or so distinct CDR3 sequences, around 42% of them appearing once. The CDR3 has 15 residues. CDR1 and CDR2 from the germline V gene are SGDLS and YYNGEE. The V and J ends lost 4 bases and 4 bases respectively, with 18 bases between them. These data come from a study of T-cell memory formation after mild COVID-19. As for the study in general: TCR clustering was largely donor specific.

General study results and limits: Pre-infection memory contained some responding clones, which suggested that cross-reactive memory had joined. CD4+ contracting clones were mainly CM and EM; CD8+ ones, EMRA.

The chain combines TRBV9 with TRBJ2-7, with D possibly being TRBD2 (5 bases). The sequencing sample was made of PBMCs or a T cell subset sorted from them (not recorded which). The TCR sequence derives from an adult who had mild COVID-19 (a few samples of this study predate the infection). Cell type and time point are not known. CDR3 nucleotide sequence: TGTGCCAGCAGCCCTTCTCTAGCAAATAGATACGAGCAGTACTTC. This encodes CASSPSLANRYEQYF.